This T cell receptor (beta chain) was captured in a study of Ad26.COV2.S vaccination and SARS-CoV-2 variants (dated by TCRdb to the early 2020s). Regarding the complete study: Donors in the vaccine arm were drawn from COV1001, a multicentre, randomized, double-blind, placebo-controlled phase I-IIa trial testing Ad26.COV2.S in healthy adults. Ad26.COV2.S was administered intramuscularly at a dose of 5x10^10 or 1x10^11 viral particles, either as one shot or as two shots given 56 days apart. TCRbeta repertoire sequencing served as the tool for gauging how specific and how broad the SARS-CoV-2-reactive T cell receptors were following Ad26.COV2.S vaccination. The TCR-sequenced set comprised approximately 32 samples: about 19 Ad26.COV2.S vaccine recipients, 5 placebo recipients and 8 SARS-CoV-2 convalescent individuals. Trial participants were randomized into five groups of five, in which low-dose or high-dose Ad26.COV2.S was given once or twice, or placebo was given on both occasions. Blinding of investigators to trial group allocation was maintained during experiments and outcome assessment.

The immunoSEQ Assay was used to sequence TCRbeta CDR3 regions. After extraction, genomic DNA underwent amplification by bias-controlled multiplex PCR, followed by high-throughput sequencing. The study's own analysis went as follows. Collapsing and filtering of sequences were performed to quantify the absolute abundance of each unique TCRbeta CDR3 region. Usable DNA was measured by amplifying reference genes present in all nucleated cells, and TCRbeta template counts were normalized to that usable DNA to estimate T cell fraction. Repertoire TCRs were annotated as SARS-CoV-2-specific by exact matching of V gene, CDR3 amino acid sequence and J gene to a known reactive TCR set. The reference SARS-CoV-2 TCR set was obtained from MIRA and was filtered for enrichment in COVID-19-positive ImmuneCODE repertoires, whereby public or cross-reactive TCRs were removed. Based on the MIRA antigens, annotated TCRs were further analysed at the level of specific ORF or position within ORF. Breadth was defined as annotated unique rearrangements over total unique productive rearrangements; depth was the summed frequency of those rearrangements. Group comparisons of TCR breadth used two-sided Wilcoxon rank-sum tests. TCRdb re-hosts the immuneACCESS table, in-frame sequences only. Its copies lack some clones; in the studies checked, an unresolved V gene accounts for under half of them, and the cause for the rest is not known. D and trimming come from the DNA, and the V and J calls and clone size come from that table. For this sample there are roughly 380,000 clones; about 85% appear just once. The ten largest clones capture 2.5% to 3.5% of the sample.

The sample's treatment or condition label, decoded: roughly 20 received Ad26.COV2.S at low or high dose, single or two shots; roughly five received placebo; per-sample allocation not given. Repertoires of vaccine and placebo recipients were sequenced from samples collected on day 63 after the first injection. Between 29 July and 7 August 2020, Cohort 1b enrolled 20 to 30 adults aged 18-55 years at one site in Boston, USA. As a vaccine, Ad26.COV2.S was a replication-incompetent adenovirus type 26 vector that expressed a prefusion-stabilized SARS-CoV-2 spike protein derived from the original Wuhan strain. The junction carries 15 bases between V and J, which are trimmed by 0 bases and 6 bases respectively. There are 16 amino acids in the CDR3, from cysteine to phenylalanine inclusive. Just CDR3 DNA is preserved here, 48 bases in frame from base 1. CDR1 and CDR2 are read off the germline V gene as SGHTA and FQGNSA.

In the case of this clone: Its antigen remains unidentified. No base qualities exist here, and no much larger clone lies one base off it.

General conclusions and limits of the study: After vaccination, substantial breadth of spike-specific CD8+ and CD4+ T cell responses was reported. The study was not powered to compare responses between vaccine doses or regimens. Compared with placebo recipients, Ad26.COV2.S recipients showed higher spike-specific TCR breadth (P = 0.0014). The authors noted that total T cell responses may have been underestimated by the TCR breadth and depth analyses. Vaccine and placebo recipients had comparable non-spike TCR breadth, which fits with the vaccine containing only spike.

The chain is made from TRBV7-2 and TRBJ2-1; the D gene remains uncertain. The material sequenced was peripheral blood, taken in a trial of Ad26.COV2.S vaccine versus placebo. The receptor was isolated from a person aged 18-60 years who received the Ad26.COV2.S COVID-19 vaccine or a placebo. Read as DNA, the sequence is TGTGCCAGCAGCTTAGCGCTGGACCCAGCAGCCAATGAGCAGTTCTTC. Its coded protein is CASSLALDPAANEQFF.